The entry below describes one TCR beta chain. The data were taken from a study of CD8+CD57+ T cells in acquired aplastic anemia. Trimming pared 0 bases from V and 5 bases from J, leaving 11 bases between. Germline CDR1 is SGHRS and CDR2 is YFSETQ. This CDR3 has 14 amino acids. Genomic DNA was employed as the template in profiling TCR beta VDJ and CDR3. MiXCR, applied by TCRdb to the reads, yields one record per CDR3 protein. The data hold about 160,000 distinct CDR3 sequences, with around 48% observed a single time. Sequencing involved patients with CD8+CD57+ cell expansion previously shown by flow cytometry.

This receptor was taken from a human donor with aplastic anemia. V is TRBV5-1 and J is TRBJ2-5; D may correspond to TRBD1 or TRBD2 (5 bases each). Sequencing used sorted CD4+, CD8+, or CD8+CD57+ T cells (not recorded which) from PBMCs. CDR3 sequence (DNA): TGCGCCAGCAGCTTGGTTTTGGGGGTCGAGACCCAGTACTTC. This codes for CASSLVLGVETQYF.